The 15 T cell receptor beta chains listed next were all sequenced from one sample in a study of shared clonotypes between healthy human individuals. The repertoire was sequenced with immunoSEQ multiplex PCR; TCRdb's copy has only in-frame clones and lacks some. The data contain over 400,000 clones, approximately 78% of them singletons. The material sequenced was PBMCs. The source is a woman in her thirties or forties in good health. Some clones in this sample may be carry-over from other donors' samples.

The chain uses TRBV30 and TRBJ2-3; TRBD2 agrees at 10 bases. CDR3 length: 16 amino acids. Trimming at V came to 1 base and at J to 4 bases, leaving 8 bases not matched to a gene. The germline gives CDR1 GTSNPN, CDR2 SVGIG (reference sequence). CDR3 nucleotides: TGTGCCTGGAGTGCCACTAGCGGGAATAAGGCAGATACGCAGTATTTT. Translated, it gives CAWSATSGNKADTQYF.

The chain couples TRBV5-1 to TRBJ2-4; 10 bases are shared with TRBD2. Trimming removed 4 bases from V and 0 bases from J; junction bases left unmatched: 13. CDR1 is SGHRS and CDR2 is YFSETQ in the germline V gene. The CDR3 has 19 amino acids. In nucleotides, the CDR3 is TGCGCCAGCAGCCTGGGTTTAGCGGGAGGCGTAGTAGCCAAAAACATTCAGTACTTC. Translating gives CASSLGLAGGVVAKNIQYF.

CDR3 protein: CASSSRTGYFGELFF. CDR3 sequence (DNA): TGTGCCAGCAGCTCCAGGACAGGGTATTTCGGGGAGCTGTTTTTT. The rearrangement links TRBV11-2 to TRBJ2-2, with 8 bases identical to TRBD1. Looked up from germline, CDR1 is SGHAT and CDR2 is FQNNGV. This CDR3 region has 15 residues. Unmatched junction bases numbered 8, after V lost 4 bases and J lost 7 bases.

This clone was seen a few times. The chain carries TRBV29-1 and TRBJ2-5, with D unresolved. The germline V and J ends were trimmed by 4 bases and 5 bases, with 5 bases remaining between them. The CDR3 covers 10 residues. CDR1 and CDR2 (germline): SQVTM, ANQGSEA. CDR3 in DNA: TGCAGCGTTGGGGCGGAGACCCAGTACTTC. Protein product: CSVGAETQYF.

The chain recombines TRBV7-9 with TRBJ2-7; 10 bases agree with TRBD2. J lost 5 bases, V lost 1 base, and 8 bases had no gene match. This CDR3 comprises 16 residues. CDR1 is SEHNR and CDR2 is FQNEAQ in the germline V gene (reference sequence). CDR3 sequence reads: CASSLGRSSGSHEQYF. For the CDR3, the DNA is TGTGCCAGCAGCTTAGGGAGGTCTAGCGGGAGCCACGAGCAGTACTTC. The full variable domain, rest sourced from reference TRBV7-9 and TRBJ2-7, is DTGVSQNPRHKITKRGQNVTFRCDPISEHNRLYWYRQTLGQGPEFLTYFQNEAQLEKSRLLSDRFSAERPKGSFSTLEIQRTEQGDSAMYLCASSLGRSSGSHEQYFGPGTRLTVT.

This chain links TRBV28 with TRBJ2-7; possibly TRBD1 or TRBD2 for D (5 bases each). The CDR3 is 15 amino acids. Per germline, CDR1 MDHEN and CDR2 SYDVKM. V lost 5 bases and J 2 bases, leaving 16 bases between the germline ends. CDR3 sequence reads: CASSKIRDGPYEQYF. The CDR3 DNA reads TGTGCCAGCAGTAAGATTCGGGACGGTCCCTACGAGCAGTACTTC.

The chain carries TRBV4-2 and TRBJ2-7; D is unclear. Per germline, CDR1 LGHNA and CDR2 YNFKEQ. This CDR3 region has 14 residues. Trimming pared 3 bases from V and 0 bases from J, leaving 9 bases between. The CDR3: CASSQFITSYEQYF. The CDR3 nucleotides are TGTGCCAGCAGCCAGTTCATAACCTCCTACGAGCAGTACTTC.

The genes are TRBV27 and TRBJ2-7, with a weak D call TRBD1 (5 bases). The CDR3 consists of 14 residues. Trimming left V 2 bases short and J 1 base short, with 9 bases between. CDR1 is MNHEY and CDR2 is SMNVEV in the germline V gene (reference sequence). The CDR3 here is CASSLGAPSYEQYF. Here the CDR3 DNA reads TGTGCCAGCAGTTTAGGGGCCCCGTCCTACGAGCAGTACTTC.

The count of this clone is one. The rearrangement uses TRBV5-4 and TRBJ2-5; TRBD2 might be the D (8 bases). V lost 3 bases and J 1 base, leaving 22 bases between the germline ends. The length of the CDR3 is 18 residues. Germline V gene sequence: CDR1 SGHNT, CDR2 YYREEE (reference sequence). The CDR3 here is CASSSGGSTGRVQETQYF. In DNA form, the CDR3 reads TGTGCCAGCAGCTCGGGGGGGTCGACAGGGAGGGTCCAAGAGACCCAGTACTTC.

This clone was observed once. The chain uses TRBV6-1 and TRBJ2-1, with TRBD2 as a possible D gene (5 bases). Germline V lookup: CDR1 MNHNS, CDR2 SASEGT. Between the trimmed V and J ends, which lost 7 bases and 4 bases, there was a span of 11 bases. The CDR3 covers 13 residues. The CDR3 loop reads CASTDWIYNEQFF. The CDR3 nucleotides are TGTGCCAGCACGGACTGGATATACAATGAGCAGTTCTTC.

V is TRBV19 and J is TRBJ1-2; D unresolved. Germline values: CDR1 LNHDA, CDR2 SQIVND (reference sequence). The CDR3 sequence is 16 residues long. V was clipped by 7 bases and J by 6 bases, with 24 bases between them. In DNA form, the CDR3 reads TGTGCCAGTACCCCCGGGGTGAGGTTAAACTATCATGGCTACACCTTC. Translated, it gives CASTPGVRLNYHGYTF.

The chain uses TRBV6-5 and TRBJ1-2; 8 positions agree with TRBD1. Germline trimming cut 9 bases from V and 6 bases from J; bases unmatched to any gene: 6. The CDR3 spans 12 residues. The V gene's germline CDR1 is MNHEY and CDR2 SVGAGI. The CDR3 region is CASTRQGNGYTF. In DNA form, the CDR3 reads TGTGCCAGTACGCGACAGGGGAATGGCTACACCTTC.

The CDR3 loop reads CASSLVGRVSNQPQHF. CDR3 coding DNA: TGTGCCAGCAGCTTAGTAGGCAGGGTTAGCAATCAGCCCCAGCATTTT. The chain is built from TRBV7-8 and TRBJ1-5; a possible D gene is TRBD1 (5 bases). CDR3 length equals 16 residues. V lost 1 base to trimming and J lost 0 bases, with 10 bases between them. CDR1 SGHVS and CDR2 FQNEAQ come from the germline V gene.

The V and J genes are TRBV28 and TRBJ2-7, with TRBD2 matching over 12 bases. CDR3 length: 17 amino acids. In germline, CDR1 is MDHEN, CDR2 SYDVKM. V gave up 3 bases and J gave up 0 bases; unmatched junction bases: 6. For the CDR3, the DNA is TGTGCCAGCAGTTTTTCGGCTAGCGGGAGGGACTCCTACGAGCAGTACTTC. This translates into CASSFSASGRDSYEQYF.

CDR3 nucleotides: TGTGCCAGCAGAAGACGGGGTAGCAATCAGCCCCAGCATTTT. Residues: CASRRRGSNQPQHF. The chain links TRBV6-1 to TRBJ1-5; D unresolved. The CDR3 totals 14 residues. The V gene lost 6 bases and the J gene lost 0 bases, with 9 bases spanning the gap. The germline V gene encodes CDR1 MNHNS and CDR2 SASEGT.